This is a list of T cell receptor beta chains from one sample in a study of blood T cells in healthy people across ages. TCRdb reprocessed the 5' RACE reads with MiXCR, giving one entry per CDR3 protein. The top ten hold around a third of the sample, which has about 680,000 distinct CDR3 sequences, approximately 50% seen once. The specimen was blood. The receptors stem from a woman aged 55-69 years in good health. Each CDR3 is given with its conserved first and last residue. A D gene is named only where the DNA matches it firmly. Size tells how often a clone was seen (once, few, many) or the class of an expanded clone, and some rows leave it out.

J,size,D,V,DNA,CDR3
TRBJ2-1,NA,NA,TRBV20-1,TGCAGTGCTAGAAACGCGGGAAGGGGGGACAATGAGCAGTTCTTC,CSARNAGRGDNEQFF
TRBJ2-3,NA,NA,TRBV20-1,TGCAGTGCCACTCCCCTAGCGACGGCTAGCACAGATACGCAGTATTTT,CSATPLATASTDTQYF
TRBJ2-5,NA,NA,TRBV6-6,TGTGCCAGCTCTTGCGGCAATGAGCAGTACTTC,CASSCGNEQYF
TRBJ2-5,many,TRBD2,TRBV4-3,TGCGCCAGCAGCCAGGGACTAGCGACCCAAGAGACCCAGTACTTC,CASSQGLATQETQYF
TRBJ2-3,NA,TRBD1,TRBV5-1,TGCGCCAGCAGCTCGGGACAGACCAACACAGATACGCAGTATTTT,CASSSGQTNTDTQYF
TRBJ1-1,NA,NA,TRBV20-1,TGCAGTGCTAAGGGAGGAGGGGGTCCTGAAGCTTTCTTT,CSAKGGGGPEAFF
TRBJ2-1,NA,NA,TRBV24-1,TGTGCCACCAGTCCCCCGGGGTCCAGCTACAATGAGCAGTTCTTC,CATSPPGSSYNEQFF
TRBJ1-4,NA,NA,TRBV19,TGTGCCAGTAGTACAACCCCCGCGGGGATTAATGAAAAACTGTTTTTT,CASSTTPAGINEKLFF
TRBJ1-1,NA,NA,TRBV18,TGTGCCAGCTCAACGGGAGTCACTGAAGCTTTCTTT,CASSTGVTEAFF
TRBJ2-1,NA,TRBD2,TRBV30,TGTGCCTGGAGTGGCGGGAGGACCTACAATGAGCAGTTCTTC,CAWSGGRTYNEQFF
TRBJ2-7,many,NA,TRBV20-1,TGCAGTGCTAGAGAGGGGAGCGCCTCCTACGAGCAGTACTTC,CSAREGSASYEQYF
TRBJ2-7,NA,TRBD2,TRBV7-2,TGTGCCAGCAGCTTAGACAGCGGGACCCTCTACGAGCAGTACTTC,CASSLDSGTLYEQYF
TRBJ2-3,NA,NA,TRBV10-3,TGTGCCATCAGTGGTCCTAGCAGTTCTAGCACAGATACGCAGTATTTT,CAISGPSSSSTDTQYF
TRBJ2-3,few,NA,TRBV7-9,TGTGCCAGCAGCTTAGGGAGCGGTAGCACAGATACGCAGTATTTT,CASSLGSGSTDTQYF
TRBJ2-3,once,TRBD2,TRBV20-1,TGCAGTGCCAAATCCGGGACTAGCGGGAGCACAGATACGCAGTATTTT,CSAKSGTSGSTDTQYF
TRBJ1-2,few,TRBD1,TRBV5-1,TGCGCCAGCAGCTCGACAGGGCCTAACTATGGCTACACCTTC,CASSSTGPNYGYTF
TRBJ2-7,NA,TRBD1,TRBV27,TGTGCCAGCAAGCGACCGGACAGGGGAAATGAGCAGTACTTC,CASKRPDRGNEQYF
TRBJ2-4,NA,NA,TRBV20-1,TGCAGGGCCTCGGGAGCCAAAAACATTCAGTACTTC,CRASGAKNIQYF
TRBJ2-3,NA,NA,TRBV21-1,TGTGCCAGCAGCGAAAAGGCCTTGACAGGGACCCGCACAGATACGCAGTATTTT,CASSEKALTGTRTDTQYF
TRBJ1-2,NA,TRBD1,TRBV5-6,TGTGCCAGCAGGGAGTGGGGGACAGGGAGAGGATATGGCTACACCTTC,CASREWGTGRGYGYTF
TRBJ1-4,NA,NA,TRBV28,TGTGCCAGCAGTTCACAGGAGACTAATGAAAAACTGTTTTTT,CASSSQETNEKLFF
TRBJ2-1,few,NA,TRBV20-1,TGCAGTGCTACGGGTGTAGGGGCCCTAGTCGATGAGCAGTTCTTC,CSATGVGALVDEQFF
TRBJ2-5,NA,TRBD2,TRBV10-2,TGCGCCAGCAGTGAGAGAATGGGGCTAGCGGGAGGCCAACAAGAGACCCAGTACTTC,CASSERMGLAGGQQETQYF
TRBJ1-2,few,NA,TRBV20-1,TGCAGTGCTAGAGGAAGTTTCGGGGGGGATGGCTACACCTTC,CSARGSFGGDGYTF
TRBJ2-3,NA,NA,TRBV27,TGTGCCAGCTCCCCCGCCCGGGCAGTTAGCACAGATACGCAGTATTTT,CASSPARAVSTDTQYF
TRBJ2-1,many,NA,TRBV29-1,TGCAGCGTTGGATCCGAAGCGCGGGGCAATGAGCAGTTCTTC,CSVGSEARGNEQFF
TRBJ1-2,few,TRBD1,TRBV29-1,TGCAGCGTTGAAGACAGGAAACACAGGGGCTATGGCTACACCTTC,CSVEDRKHRGYGYTF
TRBJ1-2,once,NA,TRBV27,TGTGCCAGCAGTCCGGAGGACAGTTTTGGTGGGGGCTACACCTTC,CASSPEDSFGGGYTF
TRBJ2-6,medium-sized,NA,TRBV7-2,TGTGCCAGCAGCTTCCGCTCTGGGGCCAACGTCCTGACTTTC,CASSFRSGANVLTF
TRBJ2-1,NA,TRBD1,TRBV7-2,TGTGCCAGCAGCCAAGGACAGGCTACCTACAATGAGCAGTTCTTC,CASSQGQATYNEQFF
TRBJ2-1,many,NA,TRBV2,TGTGCCAGCAGTGGGGCAGCGTCTGAGCAGTTCTTC,CASSGAASEQFF
TRBJ1-2,NA,NA,TRBV29-1,TGCAGCGTCGGAATCGGGGGCTACACCTTC,CSVGIGGYTF
TRBJ2-3,many,NA,TRBV29-1,TGCAGCGTGTTCTACCCCGCGGAAGATACGCAGTATTTT,CSVFYPAEDTQYF
TRBJ2-7,NA,TRBD2,TRBV29-1,TGCAGCGTTTCCCTAGCGGGAGGGGACGAGCAGTACTTC,CSVSLAGGDEQYF
TRBJ2-5,few,TRBD2,TRBV7-2,TGTGCCAGCAGCTTAGGACGGCCTAGCGGACAAGAGACCCAGTACTTC,CASSLGRPSGQETQYF
TRBJ2-5,NA,TRBD2,TRBV20-1,TGCAGTGCTAGCCCCCAGCGGGAGCCAGAGACCCAGTACTTC,CSASPQREPETQYF
TRBJ2-1,NA,NA,TRBV7-9,TGTGCCAGCAGCAACCGACGAGCGGGTTATCCTGAGCAGTTCTTC,CASSNRRAGYPEQFF
TRBJ2-7,NA,TRBD2,TRBV10-3,TGTGCCATCAAGGTGTCTACGGGAGGTCCATCCAGCTACAATGAGCAGTACTTC,CAIKVSTGGPSSYNEQYF
TRBJ1-2,few,NA,TRBV12-3/TRBV12-4,TGTGCCAGCAGTTCGAGCCCCCGTGGCTACACCTTC,CASSSSPRGYTF
TRBJ1-2,NA,NA,TRBV20-1,TGCAGTGCTAGAGACAACTTTGAGGGGTTTGGCTACACCTTC,CSARDNFEGFGYTF